This T cell receptor (beta chain) came from a study of OX40 agonist ivuxolimab in advanced cancers. The method was immunoSEQ multiplex PCR; TCRdb's version includes in-frame clones alone and lacks a portion of them. The top ten clones hold roughly 15% of a sample with 30,000 or so clones, approximately 80% of them seen once. The V end lost 4 bases, the J end lost 0 bases, and 13 bases lay between the germline ends. The CDR3 loop spans 17 amino acids. Per the germline V gene, CDR1 is SEHNR and CDR2 is FQNEAQ (reference sequence). Here the sequenced sample was CD4+ or CD8+ T cells sorted from blood, taken in a trial of the OX40 agonist ivuxolimab. The origin of this receptor is an adult with an advanced solid tumor such as melanoma, head and neck, liver or kidney cancer. The V call is TRBV7-9, the J call TRBJ2-6; D is perhaps TRBD1 or TRBD2 (5 bases each). The DNA for the CDR3 is TGTGCCAGCAGCTCTTGGGGGACGAGCTCTGGGGCCAACGTCCTGACTTTC. Protein sequence: CASSSWGTSSGANVLTF.